Each of the 18 T cell receptor beta chains below was sequenced from the same sample in a study of CD8 T cells in ankylosing spondylitis. Overall study findings and caveats: There was a TCR beta motif, made of fewer than 10 highly homologous variants, that appeared characteristic of ankylosing spondylitis blood.

TCRdb recomputed calls from the 5' RACE reads with MiXCR, one row per CDR3 protein. The data hold approximately 500,000 distinct CDR3 sequences, with approximately 12% observed a single time. For these TCRs, the target antigens are not known. Specimen: blood, either unsorted or a sorted T cell fraction (not recorded which). The receptors come from a male donor with ankylosing spondylitis.

The rearrangement links TRBV5-1 to TRBJ2-7, with D possibly matching TRBD2 (7 bases). Germline CDR1 SGHRS, CDR2 YFSETQ. The CDR3 loop spans 15 amino acids. Trimming stripped 4 bases from V and 2 bases from J, with 16 bases between. The CDR3 DNA sequence: TGCGCCAGCAGCCGGGGGGCTAGCCACACCTACGAGCAGTACTTC. Translated: CASSRGASHTYEQYF.

This clonotype was counted once. V is TRBV6-1 and J is TRBJ2-1; 10 bases are a match to TRBD1. The V segment lost 5 bases and the J segment 6 bases; nucleotides outside the gene matches: 7. Per germline, CDR1 MNHNS and CDR2 SASEGT. The CDR3 has 15 residues. The CDR3 sequence is CASSPDRGIGNEQFF. In nucleotides, the CDR3 is TGTGCCAGCAGTCCGGACAGGGGGATAGGCAATGAGCAGTTCTTC.

This sequence joins TRBV12-3 or TRBV12-4 and TRBJ1-2; D is uncertain. CDR3 size: 12 residues. Trimming took 6 bases from V and 8 from J, leaving 13 bases between them. As DNA, the CDR3 is TGTGCCAGCAGCTTCTGGGGAGAAGGCTACACCTTC. The encoded protein is CASSFWGEGYTF.

This clonotype was observed a handful of times. The V call is TRBV20-1, the J call TRBJ2-1, with 9 bases identical to TRBD2. The germline CDR1 and CDR2 sequences are DFQATT and SNEGSKA (reference sequence). The CDR3 loop spans 14 amino acids. DNA for the CDR3: TGCAGGGGAGGGACTAGCAGTTCCTACAATGAGCAGTTCTTC. This gives the protein CRGGTSSSYNEQFF.

The chain carries TRBV4-1 and TRBJ2-3; no definite D call. This CDR3 comprises 16 residues. V lost 0 bases and J 0 bases, leaving 10 bases between the germline ends. Germline assignment: CDR1 MGHRA and CDR2 YSYEKL. The CDR3 DNA reads as TGCGCCAGCAGCCAAGATGCTCTCCTTAGCACAGATACGCAGTATTTT. Protein: CASSQDALLSTDTQYF.

The chain combines TRBV29-1 with TRBJ2-5; D is perhaps TRBD2 (7 bases). Trimming pared 6 bases from V and 10 bases from J, leaving 24 bases between. Germline CDR1 is SQVTM and CDR2 is ANQGSEA. CDR3 length: 14 residues. CDR3 in amino acids: CSVKGGDLWGDQYF. CDR3 coding DNA: TGCAGCGTCAAGGGGGGGGACCTCTGGGGGGACCAGTACTTC.

Here the CDR3 reads CSARLAGYSYEQYF. The CDR3 DNA follows: TGCAGTGCTAGACTAGCGGGTTACTCCTACGAGCAGTACTTC. The chain combines TRBV20-1 with TRBJ2-7; 8 positions agree with TRBD2. The ends lost 2 bases at V and 0 bases at J; junction bases unmatched: 3. The CDR3 spans 14 residues. Germline CDR1 is DFQATT and CDR2 is SNEGSKA (reference sequence).

This clonotype has just a few counts. V usage is TRBV2 and J usage is TRBJ1-3; TRBD1 aligns across 7 bases. The germline gives CDR1 SNHLY, CDR2 FYNNEI. The CDR3 is 16 amino acids. The V gene end was trimmed by 7 bases and the J gene end by 0 bases; junction bases not matched to a gene: 9. This CDR3 reads CASNKGQLSSGNTIYF. DNA for the CDR3: TGTGCCAGCAACAAGGGACAGTTGAGCTCTGGAAACACCATATATTTT.

This clonotype was seen only a few times. The chain links TRBV2 to TRBJ1-2; possible D gene TRBD1, 6 bases. Germline assignment: CDR1 SNHLY and CDR2 FYNNEI. This CDR3 contains 13 residues. Trimming cost V 4 bases and J 4 bases, with 10 bases left between them. The CDR3 reads CASSARTVYGYTF. The CDR3 DNA reads as TGTGCCAGCAGTGCCCGGACAGTCTATGGCTACACCTTC.

This clonotype was seen more than once but under ten times. The gene calls are TRBV7-2 and TRBJ1-3; D uncertain. V was pared by 3 bases and J by 8 bases, with 17 bases between. The CDR3 extends over 15 amino acids. CDR1 and CDR2 from the germline V gene are SGHTA and FQGNSA. As DNA, the CDR3 is TGTGCCAGCAGCTTTTCTTCAAGATTCCGAGACACCATATATTTT. Encoded protein: CASSFSSRFRDTIYF.

This clonotype came up a few times. The rearrangement joins TRBV7-8 to TRBJ1-1; D gene unclear. The CDR3 consists of 16 residues. Germline values: CDR1 SGHVS, CDR2 FQNEAQ. Trimming cost V 2 bases and J 0 bases, with 13 bases left between them. The DNA of the CDR3 is TGTGCCAGCAGCTTACAGATCGGACCTATGAACACTGAAGCTTTCTTT. Translating it yields CASSLQIGPMNTEAFF.

This clonotype was observed many times. V is TRBV5-1 and J is TRBJ2-2; a possible D gene is TRBD2 (6 bases). V lost 1 base, J lost 3 bases, and 13 bases lay in between. CDR1 SGHRS and CDR2 YFSETQ come from the germline V gene. This CDR3 has 16 residues. The CDR3 DNA reads as TGCGCCAGCAGCTTGATCCAGGGAGGTTACACCGGGGAGCTGTTTTTT. This sequence encodes CASSLIQGGYTGELFF. The variable domain in full, completed from reference TRBV5-1 and TRBJ2-2, reads KAGVTQTPRYLIKTRGQQVTLSCSPISGHRSVSWYQQTPGQGLQFLFEYFSETQRNKGNFPGRFSGRQFSNSRSEMNVSTLELGDSALYLCASSLIQGGYTGELFFGEGSRLTVL.

J is TRBJ2-5 and V is TRBV10-3; D unclear. Germline values: CDR1 ENHRY, CDR2 SYGVKD. Trimming cost V 0 bases and J 5 bases, with 13 bases left between them. CDR3 length: 15 amino acids. CDR3 amino acids: CAISESTLAIETQYF. CDR3 nucleotides: TGTGCCATCAGTGAGTCCACCCTCGCGATCGAGACCCAGTACTTC.

This clonotype has a count of ten or more. This chain connects TRBV29-1 to TRBJ2-1; TRBD1 matches 8 bases. After removal of 7 bases from V and 4 bases from J, the junction contained 6 bases not matched to a gene. This CDR3 spans 13 amino acids. Germline CDR1 and CDR2: SQVTM and ANQGSEA. In nucleotides, the CDR3 is TGCAGCGGCGACAGGGGACCTTACAATGAGCAGTTCTTC. Amino acids: CSGDRGPYNEQFF.

In this sample, this clonotype turned up a few times. V and J are TRBV27 and TRBJ2-4; D not certain. V lost 3 bases and J 0 bases, leaving 6 bases between the germline ends. The CDR3 extends over 14 amino acids. From germline, CDR1 is MNHEY and CDR2 SMNVEV (reference sequence). In DNA, the CDR3 is TGTGCCAGCAGTTTTACCCGAGCCAAAAACATTCAGTACTTC. Amino acids: CASSFTRAKNIQYF.

This clonotype was counted between two and nine times. The J gene is TRBJ1-4, the V gene TRBV5-1, with unresolved D. Germline CDR1 SGHRS, CDR2 YFSETQ. V was clipped by 0 bases and J by 8 bases, with 8 bases between them. The CDR3 has 13 residues. This chain's CDR3 is CASSLEVSEKLFF. The CDR3 DNA follows: TGCGCCAGCAGCTTGGAGGTTTCGGAAAAACTGTTTTTT.

This rearrangement joins TRBV2 to TRBJ2-6, with a tentative D call TRBD2 (7 bases). The CDR3 totals 15 residues. Trimming left V 3 bases short and J 2 bases short, with 8 bases between. Germline assignment: CDR1 SNHLY and CDR2 FYNNEI. CDR3 region: CASSEGGPGANVLTF. The CDR3 nucleotides are TGTGCCAGCAGTGAGGGGGGGCCTGGGGCCAACGTCCTGACTTTC.

This clonotype occurred a few times. This chain joins TRBV6-1 and TRBJ2-1; 10 nucleotides agree with TRBD2. This CDR3 is built from 14 residues. CDR1 is MNHNS, CDR2 SASEGT, per germline. Unmatched junction bases numbered 4, after V lost 6 bases and J lost 5 bases. CDR3 residues: CASRASGRHNEQFF. The DNA of the CDR3 is TGTGCCAGCAGGGCTAGCGGGAGACACAATGAGCAGTTCTTC.